The sequence of this T cell receptor (beta chain) was determined in a study of shared clonotypes between healthy human individuals. Clones were sequenced by immunoSEQ multiplex PCR, and TCRdb holds only the in-frame ones, with some missing. The sample contains millions of clones, 90% to 95% of which appear only once. Points from the study as a whole: Shared across several donors were approximately 5% of the naive CD4 clonotypes.

The CDR3 loop spans 15 amino acids. The V and J ends lost 7 bases and 6 bases respectively, with 19 bases between them. From germline, CDR1 is MDHEN and CDR2 SYDVKM. This clone was detected a few times. Its antigen is not identified. The TCR originated in a man aged 18-30 years in good health. This chain connects TRBV28 to TRBJ1-5; D perhaps matches TRBD1 (5 bases). The specimen was naive CD4+ T cells sorted from blood. Subset indicated: CD45RA+ positively selected. CDR3 DNA: TGTGCCAGCAAAGAGGGGCAGGGCGACGGTCAGCCCCAGCATTTT. It codes for CASKEGQGDGQPQHF. The full variable domain, its missing parts supplied by reference TRBV28 and TRBJ1-5, is DVKVTQSSRYLVKRTGEKVFLECVQDMDHENMFWYRQDPGLGLRLIYFSYDVKMKEKGDIPEGYSVSREKKERFSLILESASTNQTSMYLCASKEGQGDGQPQHFGDGTRLSIL.